The 21 T cell receptor beta chains given below trace back to one sample, sequenced in a study of CD4 and CD8 cells across lung adenocarcinoma regions. TCRdb independently ran MiXCR on the PCR reads; one entry per CDR3 protein. The sample has under 30,000 distinct CDR3 sequences, around 53% seen once; the top ten hold more than 40%. The specimen was CD8+ T cells from the center of a lung tumor. The receptors stem from a male donor with lung adenocarcinoma. The CD4 and CD8 labels of this study may be unreliable.

Ten or more counts support this clonotype. The chain links TRBV5-1 to TRBJ1-3, with D hard to call. This CDR3 has 14 amino acids. V was trimmed by 5 bases and J by 0 bases, leaving 9 bases between them. Germline values: CDR1 SGHRS, CDR2 YFSETQ. The chain's CDR3 is CASSPDGSGNTIYF. CDR3 DNA sequence: TGCGCCAGCAGTCCCGATGGCTCTGGAAACACCATATATTTT.

V gene TRBV27 combines with J gene TRBJ2-5; D possibly corresponds to TRBD1 (5 bases). The CDR3 covers 14 residues. V dropped 4 bases and J dropped 7 bases, with 16 bases sitting between them. Germline V gives CDR1 MNHEY, CDR2 SMNVEV (reference sequence). CDR3: CASSSHMGPGTQYF. The CDR3 coding sequence is TGTGCCAGCAGTTCTCACATGGGGCCCGGGACCCAGTACTTC.

As regards this clonotype: The junction does not match germline at one end; this may be a read error. The chain joins TRBV6-1 to TRBJ2-4, with D perhaps assigned TRBD1 or TRBD2 (6 bases each). The germline CDR1 and CDR2 sequences are MNHNS and SASEGT. CDR3 length equals 16 residues. CDR3 sequence: CASSEAGPGAEDIQYF. Written as DNA, the CDR3 is TGTGCCAGCAGTGAAGCGGGGCCGGGGGCCGAGGACATTCAGTATTTC.

The chain combines TRBV6-1 with TRBJ1-2; unclear D gene. V lost 1 base to trimming and J lost 4 bases, with 16 bases between them. CDR1 and CDR2 from the germline V gene are MNHNS and SASEGT. CDR3 length: 16 amino acids. CDR3 sequence (DNA): TGTGCCAGCAGTGAAGAGGACGTCGTCGTAGTCTATGGCTACACCTTC. Its protein product is CASSEEDVVVVYGYTF.

The sample holds a few counts of this clonotype. The chain couples TRBV3-1 to TRBJ2-3; D call uncertain. The CDR3 runs to 12 residues. Germline assignment: CDR1 LGHDT and CDR2 YNNKEL (reference sequence). V was trimmed by 4 bases and J by 5 bases, leaving 7 bases between them. For the CDR3, the DNA is TGTGCCAGCAGCCTGTTTGGAGATACGCAGTATTTT. Protein sequence: CASSLFGDTQYF.

This clonotype was seen repeatedly, ten times or more. This chain joins TRBV6-6 and TRBJ1-2; D is perhaps TRBD1 (5 bases). Trimming took 2 bases from V and 4 from J, leaving 14 bases between them. This CDR3 is built from 15 residues. The germline V gene encodes CDR1 MNHNY and CDR2 SVGAGI (reference sequence). The CDR3 spells CASSYRGSGGYGYTF. The CDR3 DNA follows: TGTGCCAGCAGTTACCGGGGGAGCGGCGGCTATGGCTACACCTTC.

This clonotype was detected once. The rearrangement joins TRBV6-1 to TRBJ2-5, with 7 bases fitting TRBD1. CDR1 and CDR2 from the germline V gene are MNHNS and SASEGT. With 5 bases clipped from V and 2 bases from J, the junction kept 8 bases outside the gene matches. The CDR3 has 15 amino acids. The CDR3 region is CASSRMTGIQETQYF. The CDR3 bases are TGTGCCAGCAGTCGGATGACAGGGATTCAAGAGACCCAGTACTTC.

This clonotype was picked up many times. The chain employs TRBV6-8 and TRBJ2-1; D possibly matches TRBD1 or TRBD2 (5 bases each). Germline CDR1 MNHGY, CDR2 SAAAGT. Trimming cost V 8 bases and J 7 bases, with 18 bases left between them. The CDR3 runs 14 residues. CDR3 region: CASPKRQGHNEQFF. The CDR3 nucleotides are TGTGCCAGCCCAAAGCGGCAGGGTCATAATGAGCAGTTCTTC.

Concerning this clonotype itself: A read error may account for a junction end that differs from germline. The rearrangement links TRBV6-1 to TRBJ2-4; D is unclear. Germline V lookup: CDR1 MNHNS, CDR2 SASEGT. This CDR3 is 17 amino acids long. The DNA of the CDR3 is TGTGCCAGCAGGGCCTACTCCGGACGCGAGGCCAAAGACATCCAGTACTTC. Protein product: CASRAYSGREAKDIQYF.

This clonotype appeared many times. The chain uses TRBV5-1 and TRBJ2-1, with 9 positions matching TRBD1. The DNA matches TRBJ2-5 better at its end, which makes the J call doubtful. Germline CDR1 reads SGHRS; CDR2 reads YFSETQ. CDR3 length: 17 amino acids. The CDR3 sequence is CASSRGERQGVWETQYF. CDR3 nucleotides: TGCGCCAGCAGTCGAGGAGAGAGACAGGGGGTTTGGGAGACCCAGTACTTC.

This chain connects TRBV4-1 to TRBJ1-4; D is possibly TRBD1 (5 bases). Looked up from germline, CDR1 is MGHRA and CDR2 is YSYEKL. The CDR3 spans 17 residues. V was shortened by 1 base and J by 8 bases, with 20 bases between the two germline ends. Here the CDR3 reads CASSQVPQGSMAEKLFF. The CDR3 DNA follows: TGCGCCAGCAGCCAAGTCCCCCAGGGCTCGATGGCCGAAAAACTGTTTTTT.

This sequence joins TRBV14 and TRBJ2-3, with 7 bases that match TRBD2. CDR3 length: 12 amino acids. Germline V gene sequence: CDR1 SGHDN, CDR2 FVKESK. V trimming: 1 base; J trimming: 11 bases; junction bases outside the gene matches: 3. CDR3 in amino acids: CASSQGTSVQYF. CDR3 in DNA: TGTGCCAGCAGCCAAGGTACTAGCGTGCAGTATTTT.

The DNA for the CDR3 is TGCGCCAGCAGACGGGACAGGGTGTACGAGCAGTACTTC. The encoded protein is CASRRDRVYEQYF. The chain employs TRBV10-2 and TRBJ2-5; 9 bases are a match to TRBD1. The J call may be incorrect, as the DNA end agrees better with TRBJ2-7. The germline V gene has CDR1 WSHSY and CDR2 SAAADI. This CDR3 is built from 13 residues.

The chain has TRBV6-2 or TRBV6-3 and TRBJ2-7; 7 bases match TRBD1. This CDR3 contains 17 residues. The germline V gene has CDR1 MNHEY and CDR2 SVGEGT. V dropped 0 bases and J dropped 0; count of bases not matched to a gene: 8. The CDR3 DNA reads as TGTGCCAGCAGTTACTCGCGGACAGGCCTTAACTCCTACGAGCAGTACTTC. Its protein product is CASSYSRTGLNSYEQYF.

The chain uses TRBV6-1 and TRBJ2-3, with no clear D. The J call is doubtful: the DNA matches TRBJ2-4 better. Germline values: CDR1 MNHNS, CDR2 SASEGT. The CDR3 has 15 residues. CDR3 coding DNA: TGTGCCAGCAGCCCTGGGATTAGATTCACAGACATTCAGTACTTC. Amino acid sequence: CASSPGIRFTDIQYF.

The V call is TRBV6-5, the J call TRBJ1-6; D remains unclear. Trimming took 0 bases from V and 18 from J, leaving 21 bases between them. The V gene's germline CDR1 is MNHEY and CDR2 SVGAGI. CDR3 length: 15 residues. CDR3 sequence: CASSYSNPGAAEHHF. DNA of the CDR3: TGTGCCAGCAGTTACTCCAACCCGGGAGCGGCCGAGCACCACTTT.

The genes are TRBV27 and TRBJ1-6; 10 bases are shared with TRBD1. Germline CDR1 MNHEY, CDR2 SMNVEV (reference sequence). The CDR3 is 19 amino acids. V was clipped by 7 bases and J by 7 bases; unmatched bases: 19. The CDR3 DNA is TGTGCCAGCAAAATCACGGGTCCCGGGACAGGGGTTCGGAATTCACCCCTCCACTTT. Residues: CASKITGPGTGVRNSPLHF.

DNA for the CDR3: TGTGCCATCAGTGAGAGGGTCATCGCCTACAATGAGCAGTTCTTC. Translated: CAISERVIAYNEQFF. This chain connects TRBV10-3 to TRBJ2-1, with unresolved D. V was cut by 2 bases and J by 2 bases, with 10 bases left in between. Germline V lookup: CDR1 ENHRY, CDR2 SYGVKD. CDR3 length: 15 amino acids.

For this clonotype: One end of the junction is discordant with germline, which a read error may explain. The gene calls are TRBV6-1 and TRBJ2-3; the match to TRBD2 covers 8 bases. The germline gives CDR1 MNHNS, CDR2 SASEGT. The CDR3 is 14 residues long. In DNA form, the CDR3 reads TGTGCGGGCAGAGGAGCGGGAGTGGGAGAGACGCAGTATTTC. It specifies CAGRGAGVGETQYF.

For this clonotype: Its ends do not fully match the called genes, so a read error is possible. The chain has TRBV6-1 and TRBJ2-4; the D gene is possibly TRBD2 (7 bases). The CDR3 consists of 15 residues. Germline loops: CDR1 MNHNS, CDR2 SASEGT. CDR3 in amino acids: CASNTGAGAKNMQYF. CDR3 nucleotide sequence: TGTGCCAGCAACACGGGGGCGGGAGCCAAAAACATGCAGTACTTC.

The chain has TRBV6-1 and TRBJ2-5, with unresolved D. Germline V lookup: CDR1 MNHNS, CDR2 SASEGT. The CDR3 covers 14 residues. V was pared by 3 bases and J by 5 bases, with 13 bases between. The CDR3, as DNA: TGTGCCAGCAGTGATATCGTTCAGACTGAGACCCAGTACTTC. Amino acids: CASSDIVQTETQYF.